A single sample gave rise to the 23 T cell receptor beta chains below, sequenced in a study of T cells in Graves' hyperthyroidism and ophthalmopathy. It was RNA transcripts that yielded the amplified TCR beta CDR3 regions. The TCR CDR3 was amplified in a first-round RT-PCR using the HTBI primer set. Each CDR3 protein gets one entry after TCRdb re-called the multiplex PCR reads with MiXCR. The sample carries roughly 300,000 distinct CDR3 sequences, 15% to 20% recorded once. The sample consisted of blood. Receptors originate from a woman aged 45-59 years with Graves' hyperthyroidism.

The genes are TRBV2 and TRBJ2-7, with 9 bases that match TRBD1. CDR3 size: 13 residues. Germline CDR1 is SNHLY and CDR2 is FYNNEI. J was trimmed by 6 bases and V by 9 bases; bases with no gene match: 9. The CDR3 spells CASGDRGASEQYV. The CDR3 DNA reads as TGTGCCAGTGGCGACAGGGGGGCGTCCGAGCAGTACGTC.

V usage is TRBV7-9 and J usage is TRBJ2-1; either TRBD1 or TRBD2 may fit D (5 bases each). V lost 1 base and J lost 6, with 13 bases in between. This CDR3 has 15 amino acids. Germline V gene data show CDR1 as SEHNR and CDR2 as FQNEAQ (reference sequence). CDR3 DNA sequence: TGTGCCAGCAGCTTAGGAGGGGTTCGCTGCAATGAGCAGTTCTTC. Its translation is CASSLGGVRCNEQFF.

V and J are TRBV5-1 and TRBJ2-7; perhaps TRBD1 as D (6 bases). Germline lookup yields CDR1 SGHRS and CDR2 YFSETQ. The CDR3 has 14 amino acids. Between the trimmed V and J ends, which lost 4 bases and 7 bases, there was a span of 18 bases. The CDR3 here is CASSPTIRGEEQYF. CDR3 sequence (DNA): TGCGCCAGCAGCCCTACGATCAGGGGAGAAGAGCAGTACTTC.

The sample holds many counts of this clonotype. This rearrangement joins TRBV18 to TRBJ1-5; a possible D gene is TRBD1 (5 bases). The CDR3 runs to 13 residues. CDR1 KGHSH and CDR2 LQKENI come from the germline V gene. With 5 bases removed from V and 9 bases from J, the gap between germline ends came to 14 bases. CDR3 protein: CASSFKEGRPQHF. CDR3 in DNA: TGTGCCAGCTCATTTAAGGAGGGGCGGCCCCAGCATTTT.

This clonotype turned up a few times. CDR3 in amino acids: CSVEVGLGQPQHF. In DNA form, the CDR3 reads TGCAGCGTTGAGGTGGGGTTGGGTCAGCCCCAGCATTTT. The chain uses TRBV29-1 and TRBJ1-5, with no clear D. Looked up from germline, CDR1 is SQVTM and CDR2 is ANQGSEA. CDR3 length: 13 residues. Trimming cost V 3 bases and J 6 bases, with 12 bases left between them. Looking up the rest from reference TRBV29-1 and TRBJ1-5 gives the full variable domain: SAVISQKPSRDICQRGTSLTIQCQVDSQVTMMFWYRQQPGQSLTLIATANQGSEATYESGFVIDKFPISRPNLTFSTLTVSNMSPEDSSIYLCSVEVGLGQPQHFGDGTRLSIL.

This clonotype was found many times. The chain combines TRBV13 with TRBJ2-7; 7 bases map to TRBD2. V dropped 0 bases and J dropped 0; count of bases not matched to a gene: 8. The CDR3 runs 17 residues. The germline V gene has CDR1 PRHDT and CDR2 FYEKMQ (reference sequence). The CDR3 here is CASSLGLWTRASYEQYF. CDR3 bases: TGTGCCAGCAGCTTAGGCCTTTGGACTAGGGCCTCCTACGAGCAGTACTTC.

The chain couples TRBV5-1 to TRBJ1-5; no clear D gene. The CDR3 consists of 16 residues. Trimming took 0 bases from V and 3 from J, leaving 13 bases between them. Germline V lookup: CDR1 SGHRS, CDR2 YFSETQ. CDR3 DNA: TGCGCCAGCAGCTTGGTATCCAGAAGCTACAATCAGCCCCAGCATTTT. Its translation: CASSLVSRSYNQPQHF.

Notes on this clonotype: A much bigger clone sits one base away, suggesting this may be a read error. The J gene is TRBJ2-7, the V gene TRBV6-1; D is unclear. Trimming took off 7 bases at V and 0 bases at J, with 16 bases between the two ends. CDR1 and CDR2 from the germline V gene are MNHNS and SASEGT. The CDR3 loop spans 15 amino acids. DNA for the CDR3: TGTGCCAGCACCGCCGTGGTGGTAAGCTCCTACGAGCAGTACGTC. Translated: CASTAVVVSSYEQYV.

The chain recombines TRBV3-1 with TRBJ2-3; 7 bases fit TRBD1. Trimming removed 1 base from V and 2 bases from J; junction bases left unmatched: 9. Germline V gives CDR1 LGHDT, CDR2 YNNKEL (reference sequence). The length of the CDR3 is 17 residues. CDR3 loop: CASSQVAGTENTDTQYF. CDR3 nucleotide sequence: TGTGCCAGCAGCCAAGTTGCTGGGACAGAGAACACAGATACGCAGTATTTT.

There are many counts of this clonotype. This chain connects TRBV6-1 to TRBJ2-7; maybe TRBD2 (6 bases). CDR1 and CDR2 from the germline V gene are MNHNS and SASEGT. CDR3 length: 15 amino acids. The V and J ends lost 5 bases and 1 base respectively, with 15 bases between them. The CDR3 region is CASSHIGGDSYEQYF. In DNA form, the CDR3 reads TGTGCCAGCAGTCATATCGGGGGAGATTCCTACGAGCAGTACTTC.

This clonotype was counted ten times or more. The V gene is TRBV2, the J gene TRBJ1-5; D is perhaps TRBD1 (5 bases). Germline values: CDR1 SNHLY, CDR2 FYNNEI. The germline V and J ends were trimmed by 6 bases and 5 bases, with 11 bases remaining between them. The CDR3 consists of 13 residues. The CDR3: CASSGTGDQPQHF. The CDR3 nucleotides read TGTGCCAGCAGCGGGACGGGCGATCAGCCCCAGCATTTT.

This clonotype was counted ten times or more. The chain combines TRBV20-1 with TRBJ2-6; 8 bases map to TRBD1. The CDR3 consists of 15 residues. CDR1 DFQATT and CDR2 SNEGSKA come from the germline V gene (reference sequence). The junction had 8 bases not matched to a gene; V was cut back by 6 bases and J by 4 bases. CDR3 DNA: TGCAGTGCCACAGGGGGGATCACCGGGGCCAACGTCCTGACTTTC. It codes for CSATGGITGANVLTF.

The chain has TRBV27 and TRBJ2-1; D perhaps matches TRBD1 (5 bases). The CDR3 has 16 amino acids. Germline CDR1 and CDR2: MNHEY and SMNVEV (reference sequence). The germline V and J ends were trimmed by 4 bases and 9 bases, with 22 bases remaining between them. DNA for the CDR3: TGTGCCAGCAGTTCGGCTGCTGCTCCTAGGGGTCGTGAGCAGTTCTTC. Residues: CASSSAAAPRGREQFF.

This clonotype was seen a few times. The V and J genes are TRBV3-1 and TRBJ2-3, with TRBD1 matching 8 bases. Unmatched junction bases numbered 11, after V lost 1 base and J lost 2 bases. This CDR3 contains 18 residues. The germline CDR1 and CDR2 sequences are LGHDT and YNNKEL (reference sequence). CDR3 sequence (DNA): TGTGCCAGCAGCCAAGTTACGGACAGGGAGTGGGACACAGATACGCAGTATTTT. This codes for CASSQVTDREWDTDTQYF.

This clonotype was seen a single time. As DNA, the CDR3 is TGCGCCAGCAGTGAGTCAGAGGGGGCGAGCACAGATACGCAGTATTTT. Encoded protein: CASSESEGASTDTQYF. The chain is built from TRBV10-2 and TRBJ2-3; 7 nucleotides align to TRBD1. The CDR3 runs 16 residues. Germline V gives CDR1 WSHSY, CDR2 SAAADI. V lost 0 bases, J lost 0 bases, and 3 bases stayed unmatched.

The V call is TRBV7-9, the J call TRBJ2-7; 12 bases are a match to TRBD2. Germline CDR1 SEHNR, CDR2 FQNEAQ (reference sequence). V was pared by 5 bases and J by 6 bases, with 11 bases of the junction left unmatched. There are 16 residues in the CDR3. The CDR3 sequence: CASSPNRSSGRGEQYF. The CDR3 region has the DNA TGTGCCAGCAGCCCGAACCGATCTAGCGGGAGGGGCGAGCAGTACTTC. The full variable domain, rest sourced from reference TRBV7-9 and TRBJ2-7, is DTGVSQNPRHKITKRGQNVTFRCDPISEHNRLYWYRQTLGQGPEFLTYFQNEAQLEKSRLLSDRFSAERPKGSFSTLEIQRTEQGDSAMYLCASSPNRSSGRGEQYFGPGTRLTVT.

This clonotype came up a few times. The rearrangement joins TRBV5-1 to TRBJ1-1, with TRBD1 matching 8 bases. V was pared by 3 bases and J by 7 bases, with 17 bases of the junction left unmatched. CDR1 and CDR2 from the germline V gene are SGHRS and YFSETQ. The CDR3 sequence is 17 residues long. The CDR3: CASSWLGQGVGSGEAFF. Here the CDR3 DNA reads TGCGCCAGCAGCTGGCTCGGACAGGGTGTGGGATCGGGTGAAGCTTTCTTT.

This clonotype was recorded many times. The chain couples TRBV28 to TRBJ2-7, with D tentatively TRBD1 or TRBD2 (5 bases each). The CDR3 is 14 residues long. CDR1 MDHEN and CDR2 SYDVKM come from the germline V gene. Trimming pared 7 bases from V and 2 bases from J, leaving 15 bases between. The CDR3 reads CASNSGTVPYEQYF. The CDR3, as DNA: TGTGCCAGCAATTCCGGGACCGTCCCCTACGAGCAGTACTTC.

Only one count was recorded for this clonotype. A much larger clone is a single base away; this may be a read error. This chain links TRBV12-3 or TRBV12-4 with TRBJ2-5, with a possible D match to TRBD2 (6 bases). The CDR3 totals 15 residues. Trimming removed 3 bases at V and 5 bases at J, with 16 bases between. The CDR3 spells CASSFQREMGETQYF. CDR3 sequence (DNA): TGTGCCAGCAGTTTCCAACGGGAGATGGGGGAGACCCAGTACTTC.

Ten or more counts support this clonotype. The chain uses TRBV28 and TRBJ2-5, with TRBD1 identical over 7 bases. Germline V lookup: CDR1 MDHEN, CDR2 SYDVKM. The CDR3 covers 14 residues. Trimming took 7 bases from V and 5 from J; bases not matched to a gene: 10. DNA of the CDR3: TGTGCCAGCAAGGGACAGCCCGTCGGGGAGACCCAGTACTTC. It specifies CASKGQPVGETQYF.

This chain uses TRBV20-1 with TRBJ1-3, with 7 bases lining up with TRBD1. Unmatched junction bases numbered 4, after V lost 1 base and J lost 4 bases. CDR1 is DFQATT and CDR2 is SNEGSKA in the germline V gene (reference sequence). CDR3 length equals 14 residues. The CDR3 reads CSARAGGNGNTIYF. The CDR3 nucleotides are TGCAGTGCTAGAGCAGGGGGGAACGGAAACACCATATATTTT.

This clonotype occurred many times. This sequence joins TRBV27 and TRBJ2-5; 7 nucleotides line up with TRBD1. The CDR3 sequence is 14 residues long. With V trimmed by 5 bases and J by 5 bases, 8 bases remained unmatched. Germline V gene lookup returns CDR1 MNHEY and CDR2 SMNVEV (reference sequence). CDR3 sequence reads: CASSTNRDSETQYF. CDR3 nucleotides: TGTGCCAGCAGTACAAACCGGGACAGCGAGACCCAGTACTTC.

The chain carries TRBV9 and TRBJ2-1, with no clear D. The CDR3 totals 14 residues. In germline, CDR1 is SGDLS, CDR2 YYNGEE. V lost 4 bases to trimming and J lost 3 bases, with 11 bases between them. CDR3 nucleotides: TGTGCCAGCAGCTTTGGACCCAACTACAATGAGCAGTTCTTC. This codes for CASSFGPNYNEQFF.